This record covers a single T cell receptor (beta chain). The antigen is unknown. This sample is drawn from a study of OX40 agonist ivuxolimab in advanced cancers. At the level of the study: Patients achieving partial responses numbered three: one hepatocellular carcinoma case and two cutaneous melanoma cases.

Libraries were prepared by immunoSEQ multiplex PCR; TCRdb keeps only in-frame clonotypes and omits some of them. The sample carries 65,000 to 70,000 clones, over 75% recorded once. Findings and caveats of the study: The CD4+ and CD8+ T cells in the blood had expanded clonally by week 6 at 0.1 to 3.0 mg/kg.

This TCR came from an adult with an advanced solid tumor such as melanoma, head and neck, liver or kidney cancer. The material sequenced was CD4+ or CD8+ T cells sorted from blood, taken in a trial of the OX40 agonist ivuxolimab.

CDR3 residues: CASSQGWDYAYEQFF. The CDR3 DNA reads as TGTGCCAGCAGCCAAGGGTGGGACTACGCTTATGAGCAGTTCTTC. The rearrangement uses TRBV4-2 and TRBJ2-1, with 7 nucleotides matching TRBD2. The CDR3 covers 15 residues. CDR1 and CDR2 (germline): LGHNA, YNFKEQ. V lost 1 base, J lost 8 bases, and 8 bases stayed unmatched.